Below, 26 T cell receptor beta chains from the same sample are listed, as sequenced in a study of blood T cell repertoires in COVID-19. Sequencing was performed with immunoSEQ multiplex PCR; in TCRdb, only in-frame clones are kept and a portion is missing. The sample includes some 42,000 clones, roughly 89% seen only once; the top ten take 7.2%. Sequenced material: peripheral blood. The receptors stem from a human donor in a cohort sampled during active COVID-19.

The genes are TRBV6-5 and TRBJ2-3; D is possibly TRBD2 (6 bases). The CDR3 spans 13 residues. CDR1 and CDR2 from the germline V gene are MNHEY and SVGAGI. Trimming removed 8 bases at V and 0 bases at J, with 9 bases between. The CDR3 loop is CASRDSSTDTQYF. The CDR3 nucleotides read TGTGCCAGCCGGGACTCGAGCACAGATACGCAGTATTTT.

The CDR3 here is CATSDPGTGGSTDTQYF. CDR3 in DNA: TGTGCCACCAGTGACCCTGGGACAGGGGGCAGCACAGATACGCAGTATTTT. This chain connects TRBV24-1 to TRBJ2-3, with TRBD1 matching over 12 bases. Trimming cost V 4 bases and J 0 bases; bases outside gene matches: 4. This CDR3 is 17 amino acids long. Germline lookup yields CDR1 KGHDR and CDR2 SFDVKD.

The rearrangement uses TRBV3-1 (or the pseudogene TRBV3-2) and TRBJ2-1; possible D gene TRBD1, 6 bases. V dropped 4 bases and J dropped 0 bases, with 10 bases sitting between them. Germline CDR1 LGHDT, CDR2 YNNKEL (reference sequence). The length of the CDR3 is 15 residues. The CDR3 loop is CASSRQASSYNEQFF. CDR3 bases: TGTGCCAGCAGCCGACAGGCTAGCTCCTACAATGAGCAGTTCTTC.

The chain recombines TRBV19 with TRBJ1-6; D possibly corresponds to TRBD1 (5 bases). Germline V gene lookup returns CDR1 LNHDA and CDR2 SQIVND (reference sequence). V lost 7 bases, J lost 13 bases, and 20 bases lay in between. The CDR3 totals 14 residues. This chain's CDR3 is CASIGGGVSPPLHF. CDR3 DNA sequence: TGTGCCAGTATTGGTGGGGGGGTATCCCCCCCCCTCCACTTT.

This clone has just one count. The J gene is TRBJ1-2, the V gene TRBV11-2; tentatively, D is TRBD1 (5 bases). Germline-derived CDR1 and CDR2 are SGHAT and FQNNGV. CDR3 length: 14 amino acids. Trimming shortened V by 5 bases and J by 4 bases, and 14 bases separated the two germline ends. The CDR3 DNA is TGTGCCAGCAGCCTTTCCGGGGGTAGCTATGGCTACACCTTC. The encoded protein is CASSLSGGSYGYTF.

V usage is TRBV5-8 and J usage is TRBJ1-1, with 7 bases identical to TRBD1. CDR1 and CDR2 (germline): SGHTS, YDEGEE. The CDR3 is 17 residues long. J lost 8 bases, V lost 4 bases, and 20 bases had no gene match. CDR3 nucleotide sequence: TGTGCCAGCAGCGTCTGGCGGTCTCGAAGAGGACAGGTCGAAGCTTTCTTT. Protein product: CASSVWRSRRGQVEAFF.

The J gene is TRBJ2-7, the V gene TRBV6-1; D is perhaps TRBD2 (6 bases). Per germline, CDR1 MNHNS and CDR2 SASEGT. V lost 1 base and J 3 bases, leaving 13 bases between the germline ends. The CDR3 is 15 residues long. CDR3 amino acids: CASSEELASVYEQYF. The DNA of the CDR3 is TGTGCCAGCAGTGAAGAACTAGCCTCTGTCTACGAGCAGTACTTC.

The rearrangement links TRBV5-1 to TRBJ2-7; D gene unclear. Trimming pared 4 bases from V and 2 bases from J, leaving 10 bases between. This CDR3 has 13 residues. The germline gives CDR1 SGHRS, CDR2 YFSETQ. The DNA for the CDR3 is TGCGCCAGCAGCCCGAGGCCAGCCTACGAGCAGTACTTC. Translation: CASSPRPAYEQYF.

The J gene is TRBJ2-1, the V gene TRBV11-3; 8 bases align to TRBD2. This CDR3 contains 17 residues. J gave up 8 bases and V 0 bases, and 12 bases lay outside the gene matches. Germline V gene sequence: CDR1 SGHNT, CDR2 YENEEA. CDR3 sequence: CASSLDGRAGGRDEQFF. The CDR3 DNA reads TGTGCCAGCAGCTTAGATGGGCGTGCGGGAGGTAGGGATGAGCAGTTCTTC.

The chain uses TRBV27 and TRBJ2-5; a weak D match, TRBD2 (7 bases). V was clipped by 3 bases and J by 5 bases, with 13 bases between them. Germline V gene data show CDR1 as MNHEY and CDR2 as SMNVEV (reference sequence). The CDR3 covers 14 residues. CDR3 in amino acids: CASSLWGGPETQYF. CDR3 sequence (DNA): TGTGCCAGCAGTTTGTGGGGGGGCCCGGAGACCCAGTACTTC.

The chain employs TRBV4-2 and TRBJ2-1; 13 bases agree with TRBD2. There are 16 residues in the CDR3. J lost 7 bases, V lost 4 bases, and 7 bases had no gene match. Germline lookup yields CDR1 LGHNA and CDR2 YNFKEQ. The CDR3 nucleotides are TGTGCCAGCAGCCGAACTAGCGGGAGGGCCCGAAATGAGCAGTTCTTC. Its protein product is CASSRTSGRARNEQFF.

This clone was seen a single time. V gene TRBV5-1 combines with J gene TRBJ2-2; TRBD2 aligns across 8 bases. CDR3 length equals 18 residues. Per germline, CDR1 SGHRS and CDR2 YFSETQ. V lost 4 bases, J lost 2 bases, and 13 bases stayed unmatched. CDR3 residues: CASSGWGSGTLNTGELFF. The CDR3, as DNA: TGCGCCAGCAGCGGGTGGGGTAGCGGGACCCTCAACACCGGGGAGCTGTTTTTT.

The CDR3 here is CSVEVGQGGETQYF. CDR3 coding DNA: TGCAGCGTTGAAGTGGGACAGGGGGGAGAGACCCAGTACTTC. The chain is built from TRBV29-1 and TRBJ2-5, with 11 bases matching TRBD1. CDR1 and CDR2 (germline): SQVTM, ANQGSEA. With V trimmed by 1 base and J by 4 bases, 2 bases remained unmatched. CDR3 size: 14 residues.

V usage is TRBV25-1 and J usage is TRBJ1-2; possible D gene TRBD1, 6 bases. The V gene lost 6 bases and the J gene lost 4 bases, with 12 bases spanning the gap. The germline CDR1 and CDR2 sequences are MGHDK and SYGVNS. This CDR3 has 13 amino acids. The CDR3 DNA reads TGTGCCAGCAGGGATCGACAGGCCTATGGCTACACCTTC. Translating it yields CASRDRQAYGYTF.

The chain has TRBV10-3 and TRBJ2-1, with TRBD2 matching 14 bases. Germline V gene lookup returns CDR1 ENHRY and CDR2 SYGVKD. The CDR3 contains 15 residues. Germline trimming cut 4 bases from V and 6 bases from J; bases unmatched to any gene: 2. The CDR3 nucleotides read TGTGCCATCAGTGGGGGACTAGCGGGAGCCAATGAGCAGTTCTTC. Its protein product is CAISGGLAGANEQFF.

The chain links TRBV7-8 to TRBJ2-7; 8 nucleotides line up with TRBD1. J lost 0 bases, V lost 4 bases, and 5 bases had no gene match. The CDR3 has 15 residues. Germline assignment: CDR1 SGHVS and CDR2 FQNEAQ. This CDR3 is CASSSRQGSSYEQYF. The CDR3 nucleotides read TGTGCCAGCAGCTCCCGACAGGGGAGCTCCTACGAGCAGTACTTC.

The chain joins TRBV11-2 to TRBJ1-3; D gene ambiguous. The length of the CDR3 is 13 residues. V lost 5 bases, J lost 8 bases, and 13 bases lay in between. The germline gives CDR1 SGHAT, CDR2 FQNNGV. This chain's CDR3 is CASSASQRDTIYF. CDR3 in DNA: TGTGCCAGCAGCGCCTCACAGCGGGACACCATATATTTT.

The chain has TRBV15 and TRBJ1-4, with a weak D call TRBD1 (5 bases). Trimming left V 1 base short and J 3 bases short, with 12 bases between. Germline values: CDR1 LNHNV, CDR2 YYDKDF (reference sequence). This CDR3 has 16 amino acids. The CDR3 loop is CATSRGLRGSNEKLFF. CDR3 in DNA: TGTGCCACCAGCAGAGGGTTAAGGGGATCTAATGAAAAACTGTTTTTT.

V gene TRBV14 combines with J gene TRBJ2-6, with D unresolved. This CDR3 region has 15 residues. The germline CDR1 and CDR2 sequences are SGHDN and FVKESK. Trimming shortened V by 2 bases and J by 3 bases, and 8 bases separated the two germline ends. CDR3 in amino acids: CASSQQRGGANVLTF. The CDR3 DNA reads as TGTGCCAGCAGCCAACAGCGCGGTGGGGCCAACGTCCTGACTTTC.

V is TRBV4-2 and J is TRBJ1-2; tentatively, D is TRBD1 (5 bases). The CDR3 runs to 16 residues. Trimming removed 3 bases from V and 7 bases from J, with 21 bases in between. CDR1 is LGHNA, CDR2 YNFKEQ, per germline. CDR3 region: CASSQSESQGWRGYTF. The CDR3 coding sequence is TGTGCCAGCAGCCAGTCCGAAAGTCAGGGTTGGCGTGGCTACACCTTC.

The chain joins TRBV15 to TRBJ2-7; 8 nucleotides match TRBD1. There are 15 residues in the CDR3. Trimming removed 3 bases from V and 3 bases from J; junction bases left unmatched: 7. The germline V gene encodes CDR1 LNHNV and CDR2 YYDKDF (reference sequence). CDR3 in DNA: TGTGCCACCAGCAGCGGGACAGGAGCCTACTACGAGCAGTACTTC. Translation gives CATSSGTGAYYEQYF.

The chain combines TRBV15 with TRBJ2-1; 8 bases are a match to TRBD2. J gave up 8 bases and V 1 base, and 7 bases lay outside the gene matches. This CDR3 comprises 15 residues. Germline V gene data show CDR1 as LNHNV and CDR2 as YYDKDF (reference sequence). For the CDR3, the DNA is TGTGCCACCAGCAGAGGGTCGGGAGGGCCTGATGAGCAGTTCTTC. Translation: CATSRGSGGPDEQFF.

A few counts support this clone. This chain uses TRBV18 with TRBJ1-5; 10 bases map to TRBD1. V shed 6 bases, J shed 2 bases, and the junction held 13 bases outside the gene matches. Germline V CDR1 and CDR2: KGHSH, LQKENI. The CDR3 contains 18 residues. As DNA, the CDR3 is TGTGCCAGCTCTCCATTTCGACAGGGGGCCGGAGGCAATCAGCCCCAGCATTTT. It codes for CASSPFRQGAGGNQPQHF.

The chain uses TRBV5-6 and TRBJ2-6; D gene unclear. CDR1 and CDR2 from the germline V gene are SGHDT and YYEEEE. The CDR3 runs 18 residues. V shed 2 bases and J shed 0 bases, with 15 bases lying between them. The CDR3 is CASSFLAVLSSGANVLTF. The CDR3 DNA follows: TGTGCCAGCAGCTTTCTCGCAGTCCTCAGCTCTGGGGCCAACGTCCTGACTTTC.

The rearrangement links TRBV5-6 to TRBJ1-1, with 9 nucleotides matching TRBD1. The V gene's germline CDR1 is SGHDT and CDR2 YYEEEE. J was trimmed by 3 bases and V by 5 bases; bases with no gene match: 11. The CDR3 has 16 amino acids. CDR3 in amino acids: CASRPTGGLTYTEAFF. The CDR3 DNA sequence: TGTGCCAGCAGACCGACAGGGGGTCTAACATACACTGAAGCTTTCTTT.

The CDR3 nucleotides read TGCGCCAGCAGCTTGGGCGGGGGGGCCGTCAATGAGCAGTTCTTC. It codes for CASSLGGGAVNEQFF. The rearrangement links TRBV5-1 to TRBJ2-1, with 9 positions matching TRBD2. The germline V gene encodes CDR1 SGHRS and CDR2 YFSETQ. Trimming removed 0 bases from V and 6 bases from J; junction bases left unmatched: 4. This CDR3 comprises 15 residues.